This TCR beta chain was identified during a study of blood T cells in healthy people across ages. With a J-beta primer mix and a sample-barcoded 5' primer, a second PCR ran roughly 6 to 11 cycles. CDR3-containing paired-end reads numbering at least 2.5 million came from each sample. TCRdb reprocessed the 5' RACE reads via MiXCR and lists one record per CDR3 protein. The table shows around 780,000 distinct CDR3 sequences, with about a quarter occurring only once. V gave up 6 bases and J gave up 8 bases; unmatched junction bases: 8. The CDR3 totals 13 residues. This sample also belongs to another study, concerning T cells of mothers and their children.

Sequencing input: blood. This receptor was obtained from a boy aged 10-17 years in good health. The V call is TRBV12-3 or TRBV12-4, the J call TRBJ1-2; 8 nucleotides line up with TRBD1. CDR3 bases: TGTGCCAGCAGCTCCACAGGGGGAGAGGGCTACACCTTC. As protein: CASSSTGGEGYTF.